The present TCR beta chain was sequenced within a study of cytomegalovirus exposure and HLA in healthy donors (dated by TCRdb to 2016 to 2017). Regarding the complete study: An earlier analysis of roughly 610 of the donors reported about 280 Gb of sequence data and 117 million unique TCR beta sequences obtained from some 200 million T cells. Around 300 gigabases of sequencing data and around 87 million unique TCR sequences were included in an early release covering several hundred HLA-typed donors. Of the approximately 400 genotyped donors, approximately 82% fell in the genetic ancestry cluster associated with self-reported Caucasian donors. The study aimed to test whether signatures of past pathogen exposure could be identified by cataloging public T cell receptors. The study profiled the T cell repertoires of about 640 subjects by immunosequencing and related them to cytomegalovirus serostatus. In addition to the first cohort of roughly 700 subjects, a separate validation cohort of approximately 130 different subjects was used. To predict cytomegalovirus infection status, the study combined high-throughput TCR immunosequencing, statistical association of individual TCRs with disease status, and machine learning. A later analysis re-analyzed previously published TCR beta repertoires from roughly 600 donors and added high-resolution HLA genotyping to study TCR occurrence patterns. In the later analysis, no new phenotypic data were used to find candidate immune exposures; instead, reliance was placed on TCR beta sequences and their occurrence across donors. To decide whether each TCR beta V gene segment behaved as functional or pseudogenic, an earlier analysis of some 570 of the donors relied on high-throughput TCR beta sequencing. Donor age, sex, ethnicity and CMV serostatus were collected together with the repertoire data. A later genetic analysis used genome-wide SNP genotypes for 398 of the 666 donors, treating that subset as a discovery cohort. All discovery cohort repertoires had been generated on a single sequencing platform. Both class I and class II loci were covered by HLA typing, at four-digit resolution. The number of typed donors differed by locus: 629-630 for A, B, C, DRB1 and DQB1; 522 for DQA1; approximately 600 for DPA1; and some 450 for DPB1. A handful of DR-DQ haplotypes were handled as single units for association and clustering because linkage in the cohort was strong. On average, approximately 250,000 unique TCR beta nucleotide sequences were sequenced per donor among 398 genotyped donors of the cohort, with roughly 18% of those sequences being non-productive.

Overall study outcomes, separate from this receptor: In vitro tests confirmed that a few of the cytomegalovirus-associated TCR beta chains recognize cytomegalovirus antigens. Most CMV-associated TCR beta chains appeared to be HLA-restricted in a later analysis, and the HLA associations seemed to be driven largely by CMV exposure. In a later genetic analysis, fewer N-insertions in productive TCRs were reported among donors in an Asian-associated ancestry cluster than the roughly 710-donor mean. The authors suggested that the approach could potentially be generalized to other disease states and immunological phenotypes. Because counts were too low, roughly 17 rarely observed V segments, including chromosome 9 orphons, were left out of the earlier analysis of 587 of the donors. In a later analysis, HLA-associated TCR beta chains showed more clonal expansion and lower generation probabilities than non-associated chains that were equally common. A further reported finding was that TCR beta sequences accurately predicted the HLA-A and HLA-B alleles for most subjects in the first cohort. Most TCR sequences were seen in very few donors, while some public TCRs were found in many individuals. A group of highly shared sequence variants was considered likely to be a technical artifact of the sequencing pipeline. The classifier was reported to diagnose cytomegalovirus status with high specificity and sensitivity in both the original cohort and the validation cohort. Broadly in line with IMGT annotations, most TCR beta V segments showed up in productive rearrangements about 87% or about 30% of the time in an earlier analysis of a few hundred of the donors. Because HLA typing was unavailable for some donors at each locus, only the typed subset was used in association tests. In a later analysis, the rate of TCR association differed among HLA loci, with DRB1 alleles having the most associated TCRs and HLA-C alleles having the fewest. Presence/absence analyses assumed roughly uniform sequencing depth across donors, an assumption that may not hold. Linkage disequilibrium might explain the correlated functional status among segregating V segments, but an unknown experimental factor could not be excluded. Assigning TCR associations to individual alleles was difficult when HLA alleles, especially DR and DQ, strongly co-occurred. The only immune exposure information available for the cohort was CMV serostatus. Several of the top co-occurrence clusters appeared to be linked to parvovirus B19, influenza, CMV and Epstein-Barr virus, according to a later analysis. In this cohort, only TCR beta chains were sequenced, and detectable features were limited by the absence of alpha or paired-chain data. A later genetic analysis associated a missense DCLRE1C variant with V-gene and J-gene trimming of TCR beta chains, and an independent cohort replicated the association. A later analysis associated 17,000 or so TCR beta sequences with specific HLA alleles at a false discovery rate of 0.05. In the study, 150 to 200 TCR beta chains were listed as associated with cytomegalovirus.

The cohort consisted of approximately 670 healthy bone marrow donors. At the time of sampling, every cohort member was nominally healthy, though immune exposures that went unrecorded were likely present. The donor was CMV seropositive and was included in the group of almost 300 seropositive cohort members. Each donor provided a peripheral blood sample, and peripheral blood mononuclear cells were used for TCR beta sequencing. Genomic DNA extraction from the blood cell samples was performed with the Qiagen DNeasy Blood Extraction Kit. As for this clone: Its antigen is unknown. No per-base quality is available; no much larger clone lies one base away.

Preparation of the library involved the immunoSEQ multiplex PCR assay. For the multiplex PCR, a mixture combining 60 forward primers for TCR Vbeta segments and 13 reverse primers for TCR Jbeta segments was used. The CDR3 region of rearranged TCR beta genes was amplified from genomic DNA with a multiplex PCR assay. Amplified TCR beta libraries were sequenced as 87-base-pair reads on the Illumina HiSeq System. The original methods were these. A later analysis counted some 74 million unique TCR beta chains across the 700 or so repertoires, and about 10 million of these chains were shared by at least two donors. To remove PCR and sequencing errors, raw reads were error-corrected and collapsed into unique sequences using a nearest-neighbor algorithm that merged closely related sequences. V, D and J gene segments were assigned by aligning CDR3 sequences to IMGT reference sequences. Each retained sequence needed at least a six-nucleotide match to both a V gene segment and a J gene segment. Rearrangements were called productive when the CDR3 lacked stop codons and stayed in frame with V and J; all others were non-productive. CDR3 was defined by IMGT convention, running from the second conserved V-encoded cysteine to the conserved J-encoded phenylalanine. The earlier analysis of 500 to 750 of the donors excluded any sequence lacking an unambiguous match to a single V gene segment. In an earlier analysis of some 590 of the donors, V segments were called functional above 56.7% productive rearrangements and were called segregating when the between-donor standard deviation exceeded 5%. To diagnose cytomegalovirus status from the catalog of TCR beta chain sequences, a statistical classification framework was built. In a later analysis, V and J genes were assigned by comparing TCR nucleotide sequences against IMGT/GENE-DB human TR gene sequences. A later analysis assigned CDR3 sequences and most-parsimonious VDJ recombination scenarios with the TCRdist pipeline. A later analysis defined each TCR beta chain by its CDR3 amino acid sequence plus V-gene family, and excluded reads lacking a unique V-gene family. In a later analysis, some 600 highly shared, low-generation-probability nucleotide sequences were removed to address suspected cross-contamination and a sequencing artifact. In a later analysis, a clonal expansion index for each public chain was calculated from normalized within-repertoire ranks of inferred template counts. In a later analysis, generation probabilities were computed with a VDJ recombination model fitted to out-of-frame rearrangements, and the resulting probabilities were checked against IGoR. A later analysis scored TCR-TCR, TCR-HLA and TCR-CMV co-occurrence with hypergeometric tests, applying a repertoire-size bias correction to TCR pairs. A later analysis estimated false discovery rates by permuting HLA or CMV assignments 20 times. In a later analysis, co-occurring TCRs were grouped with DBSCAN, and TCRdist sequence similarity was added when clustering was performed within HLA-allele-positive subsets. For co-occurrence clustering, repertoires with fewer than 30,000 or more than 120,000 public chains were excluded, along with roughly 5 repertoires with anomalous nucleotide sharing. Drawn from immuneACCESS, this table holds only the in-frame rearrangements with V and J called that TCRdb kept. Clones are partly lost; checked studies trace under half to an unresolved V gene and leave the rest unexplained. That table furnishes V, J and clone size, whereas the DNA furnished D and trimming. This sample holds 120,000 or so clones; roughly 82% were observed only once. In total, the top ten clones hold approximately 6.3% of the sample.

The sample was PBMCs. This TCR was sampled from a man younger than 30 in good health and CMV-seropositive.

The sequenced DNA is TGTGCCAGCAGCTTAGGAAATAGCGGGAGAGTTTACGAGCAGTACTTC. This codes for CASSLGNSGRVYEQYF. The V and J genes are TRBV7-9 and TRBJ2-7; 9 middle bases align to TRBD2. Spanning cysteine to phenylalanine, the CDR3 consists of 16 amino acids. Only the CDR3 DNA is retained, 48 bases long and in frame from the first base. From V the trimming removes 1 base and from J it removes 4 bases, while the gene matches leave 8 bases of the junction unaccounted for. In the germline V gene (reference sequence), CDR1 corresponds to SEHNR and CDR2 to FQNEAQ.